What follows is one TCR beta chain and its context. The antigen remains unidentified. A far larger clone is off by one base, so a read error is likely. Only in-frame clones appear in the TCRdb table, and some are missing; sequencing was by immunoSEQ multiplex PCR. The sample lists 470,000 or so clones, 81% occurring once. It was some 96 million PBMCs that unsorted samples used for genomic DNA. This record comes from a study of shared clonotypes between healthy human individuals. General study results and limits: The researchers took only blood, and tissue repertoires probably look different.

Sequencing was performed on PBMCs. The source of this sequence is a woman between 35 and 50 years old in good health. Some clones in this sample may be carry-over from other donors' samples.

CDR3 residues: CASSSARATRLGLYF. The CDR3 nucleotides are TGTGCCAGCAGCTCAGCCCGGGCTACCAGACTCGGGCTGTACTTC. This chain uses TRBV7-2 with TRBJ2-5; D ambiguous. V shed 4 bases and J shed 13 bases, with 25 bases lying between them. CDR3 length equals 15 residues. The V gene's germline CDR1 is SGHTA and CDR2 FQGNSA.